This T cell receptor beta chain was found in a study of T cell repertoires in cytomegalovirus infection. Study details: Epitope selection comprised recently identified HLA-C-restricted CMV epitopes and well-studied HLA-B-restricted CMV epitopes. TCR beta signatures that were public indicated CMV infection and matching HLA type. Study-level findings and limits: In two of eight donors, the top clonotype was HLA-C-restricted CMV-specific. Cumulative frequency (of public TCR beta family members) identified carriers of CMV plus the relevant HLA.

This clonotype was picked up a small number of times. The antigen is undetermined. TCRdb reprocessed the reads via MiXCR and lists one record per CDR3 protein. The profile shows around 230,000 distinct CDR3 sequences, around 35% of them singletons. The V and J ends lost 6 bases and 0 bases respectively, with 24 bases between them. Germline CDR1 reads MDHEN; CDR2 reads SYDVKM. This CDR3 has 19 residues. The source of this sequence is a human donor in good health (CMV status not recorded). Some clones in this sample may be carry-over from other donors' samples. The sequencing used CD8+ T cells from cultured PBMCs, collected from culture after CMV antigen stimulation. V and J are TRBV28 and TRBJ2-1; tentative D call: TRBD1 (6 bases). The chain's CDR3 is CASSFQPGTPDTSYNEQFF. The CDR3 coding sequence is TGTGCCAGCAGCTTCCAACCTGGGACACCCGATACCTCCTACAATGAGCAGTTCTTC.